Described below is a single TCR beta chain sequence and its context. This sample was taken from a study of control samples from healthy donors and cancer patients. V was shortened by 0 bases and J by 2 bases, with 14 bases between the two germline ends. The germline V gene has CDR1 KGHSH and CDR2 LQKENI. The CDR3 length is 17 residues. This table comes from immunoSEQ multiplex PCR, and its TCRdb copy is limited to in-frame clones, with some not included. The sample includes around 130,000 clones, about 88% of them seen just once. The sample was blood. The rearrangement uses TRBV18 and TRBJ1-5; a weak D match, TRBD1 (5 bases). The origin of this receptor is a man aged 45 to 65 in good health. As DNA, the CDR3 is TGTGCCAGCTCACCACCTGGGAGGGGAAAGGGCAATCAGCCCCAGCATTTT. This gives the protein CASSPPGRGKGNQPQHF.